This T cell receptor beta chain was observed in a study of blood T cells in healthy people across ages. PBMCs, at least 6 million per sample, were isolated. Study-wide findings and caveats: CMV status of donors was not determined, possibly confounding expanded clonotype changes.

Trimming cost V 6 bases and J 0 bases, with 11 bases left between them. Germline CDR1 reads SNHLY; CDR2 reads FYNNEI. This CDR3 spans 14 amino acids. The use of a sample-barcoded 5' primer and a J-beta primer mix characterized a second PCR of about 6 to 11 cycles. Using its own MiXCR run on the 5' RACE reads, TCRdb lists one record per CDR3 protein. The sample contains approximately 800,000 distinct CDR3 sequences, around three fifths of which appear only once. Concerning this clonotype: Antigen specificity is unknown. Possible read error: a much larger clone is one base away.

This receptor was identified in a man aged 40-49 years in good health. The chain uses TRBV2 and TRBJ1-2; weak D call: TRBD1 (5 bases). Sequenced material: blood. This CDR3 is CASRGEATNYGYTF. The CDR3 DNA follows: TGTGCCAGCAGGGGGGAGGCCACTAACTATGGCTACACCTTC.